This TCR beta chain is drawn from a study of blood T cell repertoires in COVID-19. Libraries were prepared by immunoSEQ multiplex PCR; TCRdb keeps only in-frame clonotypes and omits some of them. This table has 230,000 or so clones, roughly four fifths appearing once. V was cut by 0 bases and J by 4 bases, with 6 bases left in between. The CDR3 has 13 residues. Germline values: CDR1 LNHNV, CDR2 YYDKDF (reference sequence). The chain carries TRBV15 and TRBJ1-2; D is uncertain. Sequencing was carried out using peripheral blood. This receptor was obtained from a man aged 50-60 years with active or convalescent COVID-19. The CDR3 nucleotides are TGTGCCACCAGCAGAGACGGGTTCTATGGCTACACCTTC. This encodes CATSRDGFYGYTF.